This entry describes one TCR beta chain. Its antigen is still unknown. Germline values: CDR1 SGHDN, CDR2 FVKESK. This CDR3 contains 16 residues. The V gene lost 6 bases and the J gene lost 3 bases, with 19 bases spanning the gap. The data stem from a study of T cell responses to AZD1222 COVID-19 vaccine. The study, taken as a whole, reports: It was only after the peak T cell response that any repertoires were sampled.

TCRdb keeps only in-frame clones here, not all; method: immunoSEQ multiplex PCR. The repertoire has roughly 140,000 clones, roughly four fifths of them found once; the top ten carry about 4%. The TCR comes from an adult in good health. Sample: peripheral blood, taken on day 0 of MenACWY control vaccination. The V call is TRBV14, the J call TRBJ2-3, with D possibly matching TRBD1 (7 bases). CDR3 region: CASSTRRQGGTDTQYF. CDR3 nucleotide sequence: TGTGCCAGCAGTACTAGGAGGCAGGGGGGAACAGATACGCAGTATTTT. Together with reference TRBV14 and TRBJ2-3, the CDR3 gives the full variable domain: EAGVTQFPSHSVIEKGQTVTLRCDPISGHDNLYWYRRVMGKEIKFLLHFVKESKQDESGMPNNRFLAERTGGTYSTLKVQPAELEDSGVYFCASSTRRQGGTDTQYFGPGTRLTVL.